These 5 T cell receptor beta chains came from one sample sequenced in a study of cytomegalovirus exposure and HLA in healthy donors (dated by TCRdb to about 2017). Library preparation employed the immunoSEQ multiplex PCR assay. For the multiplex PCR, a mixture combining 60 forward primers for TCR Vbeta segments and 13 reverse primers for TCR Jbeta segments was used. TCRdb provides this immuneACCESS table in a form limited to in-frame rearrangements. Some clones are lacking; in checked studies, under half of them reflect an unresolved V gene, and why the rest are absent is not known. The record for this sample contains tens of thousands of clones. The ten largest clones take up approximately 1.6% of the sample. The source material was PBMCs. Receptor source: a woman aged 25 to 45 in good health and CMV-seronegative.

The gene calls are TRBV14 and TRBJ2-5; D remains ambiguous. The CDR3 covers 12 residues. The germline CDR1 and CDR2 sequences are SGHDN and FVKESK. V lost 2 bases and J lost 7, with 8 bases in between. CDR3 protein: CASSQTTRTQYF. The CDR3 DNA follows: TGTGCCAGCAGCCAAACAACCAGGACCCAGTACTTC.

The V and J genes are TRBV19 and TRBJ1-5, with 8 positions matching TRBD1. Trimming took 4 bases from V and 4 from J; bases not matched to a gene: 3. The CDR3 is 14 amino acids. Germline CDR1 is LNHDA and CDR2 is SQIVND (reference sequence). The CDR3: CASSTNRGNQPQHF. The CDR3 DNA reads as TGTGCCAGTAGTACAAACAGGGGGAATCAGCCCCAGCATTTT.

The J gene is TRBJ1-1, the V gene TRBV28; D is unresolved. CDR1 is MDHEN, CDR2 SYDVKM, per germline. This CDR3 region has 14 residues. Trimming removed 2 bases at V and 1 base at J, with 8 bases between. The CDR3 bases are TGTGCCAGCAGTTTACTTGGCGGGAACACTGAAGCTTTCTTT. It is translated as CASSLLGGNTEAFF.

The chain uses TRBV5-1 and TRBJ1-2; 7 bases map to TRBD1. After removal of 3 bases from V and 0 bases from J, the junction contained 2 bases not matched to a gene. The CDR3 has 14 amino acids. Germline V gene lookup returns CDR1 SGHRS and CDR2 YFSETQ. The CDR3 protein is CASSYTGANYGYTF. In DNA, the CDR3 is TGCGCCAGCAGCTACACAGGGGCTAACTATGGCTACACCTTC.

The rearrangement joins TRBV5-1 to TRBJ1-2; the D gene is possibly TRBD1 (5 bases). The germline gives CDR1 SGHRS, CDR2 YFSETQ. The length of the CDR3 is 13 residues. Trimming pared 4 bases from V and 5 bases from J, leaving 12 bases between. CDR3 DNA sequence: TGCGCCAGCAGCCCCTCAGGGATTTATGGCTACACCTTC. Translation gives CASSPSGIYGYTF.